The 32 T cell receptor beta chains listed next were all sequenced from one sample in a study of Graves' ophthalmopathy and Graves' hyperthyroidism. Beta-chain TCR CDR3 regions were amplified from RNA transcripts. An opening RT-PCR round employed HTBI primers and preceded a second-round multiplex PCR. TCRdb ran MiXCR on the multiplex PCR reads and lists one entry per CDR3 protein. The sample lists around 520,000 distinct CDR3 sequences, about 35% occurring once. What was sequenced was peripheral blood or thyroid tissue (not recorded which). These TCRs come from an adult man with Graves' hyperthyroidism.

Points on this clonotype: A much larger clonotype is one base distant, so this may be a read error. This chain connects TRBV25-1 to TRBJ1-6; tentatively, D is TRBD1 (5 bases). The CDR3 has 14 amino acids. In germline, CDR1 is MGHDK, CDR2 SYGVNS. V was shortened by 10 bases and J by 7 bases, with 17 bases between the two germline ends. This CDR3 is CANRQTGQNSPLHF. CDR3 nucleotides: TGTGCCAACAGGCAAACGGGGCAAAATTCACCCCTCCACTTT. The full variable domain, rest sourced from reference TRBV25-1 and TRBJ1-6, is EADIYQTPRYLVIGTGKKITLECSQTMGHDKMYWYQQDPGMELHLIHYSYGVNSTEKGDLSSESTVSRIRTEHFPLTLESARPSHTSQYLCANRQTGQNSPLHFGNGTRLTVT.

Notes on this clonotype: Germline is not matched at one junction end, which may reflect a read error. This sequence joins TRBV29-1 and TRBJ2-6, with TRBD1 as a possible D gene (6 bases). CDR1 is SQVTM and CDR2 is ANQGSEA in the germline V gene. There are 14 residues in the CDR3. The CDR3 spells CSVTTGSGVNVLTF. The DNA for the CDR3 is TGCAGCGTGACAACAGGGTCTGGGGTCAACGTCCTGACTTTC.

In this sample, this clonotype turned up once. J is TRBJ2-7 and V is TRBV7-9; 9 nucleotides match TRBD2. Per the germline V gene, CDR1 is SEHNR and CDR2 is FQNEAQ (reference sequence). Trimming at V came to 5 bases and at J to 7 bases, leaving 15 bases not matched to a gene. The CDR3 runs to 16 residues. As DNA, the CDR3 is TGTGCCAGCAGCCCACGACTAGCGGAGGGGGCTAATGAGCAGTACTTC. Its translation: CASSPRLAEGANEQYF.

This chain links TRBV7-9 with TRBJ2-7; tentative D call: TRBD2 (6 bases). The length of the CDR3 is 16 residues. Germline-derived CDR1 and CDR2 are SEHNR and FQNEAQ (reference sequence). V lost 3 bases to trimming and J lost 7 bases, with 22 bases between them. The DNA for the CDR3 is TGTGCCAGCAGCTTGAAGGGGACGGGAGCATACAATGAGCAGTACTTC. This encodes CASSLKGTGAYNEQYF.

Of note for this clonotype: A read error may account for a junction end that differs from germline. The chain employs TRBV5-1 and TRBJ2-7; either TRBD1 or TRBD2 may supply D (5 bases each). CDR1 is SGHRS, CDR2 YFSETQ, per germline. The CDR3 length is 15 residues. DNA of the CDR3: TGCGCCAGCGGCTTGGAGTCAGGGAGTCGCTGCGAGCAGTACTTC. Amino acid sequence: CASGLESGSRCEQYF.

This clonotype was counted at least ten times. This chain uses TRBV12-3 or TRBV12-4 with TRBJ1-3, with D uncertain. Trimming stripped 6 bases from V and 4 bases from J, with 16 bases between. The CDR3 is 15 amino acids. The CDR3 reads CASSPRRGSGNTIYF. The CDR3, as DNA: TGTGCCAGCAGCCCAAGGAGAGGGTCCGGAAACACCATATATTTT.

CDR3 sequence (DNA): TGTGCCTGGAGTAGGGGCTGGACCAACGTCCTGACTTTC. It codes for CAWSRGWTNVLTF. This chain uses TRBV2 with TRBJ2-6; tentative D call: TRBD1 (5 bases). The germline gives CDR1 SNHLY, CDR2 FYNNEI. The CDR3 length is 13 residues. Trimming shortened V by 11 bases and J by 8 bases, and 16 bases separated the two germline ends.

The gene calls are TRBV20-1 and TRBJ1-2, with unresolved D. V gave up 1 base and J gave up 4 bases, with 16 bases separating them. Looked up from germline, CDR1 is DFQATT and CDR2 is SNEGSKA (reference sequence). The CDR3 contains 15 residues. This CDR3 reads CSARVEDRLIYGYTF. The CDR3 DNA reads TGCAGTGCTAGAGTTGAAGATCGACTTATCTATGGCTACACCTTC.

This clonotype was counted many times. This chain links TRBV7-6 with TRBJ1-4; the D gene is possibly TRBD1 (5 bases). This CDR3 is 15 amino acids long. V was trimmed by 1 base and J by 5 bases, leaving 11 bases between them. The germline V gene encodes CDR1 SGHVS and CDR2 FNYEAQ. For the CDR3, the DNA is TGTGCCAGCAGCTTAGGTCAGGGAAGGAATGAAAAACTGTTTTTT. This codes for CASSLGQGRNEKLFF.

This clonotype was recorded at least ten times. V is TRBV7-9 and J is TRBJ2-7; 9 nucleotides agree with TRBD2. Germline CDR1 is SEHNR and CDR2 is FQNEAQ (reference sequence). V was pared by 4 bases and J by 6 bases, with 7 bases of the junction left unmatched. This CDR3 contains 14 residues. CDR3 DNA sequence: TGTGCCAGCAGCTATGCGGGAGGGGGGCTCGAGCAGTACTTC. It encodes CASSYAGGGLEQYF.

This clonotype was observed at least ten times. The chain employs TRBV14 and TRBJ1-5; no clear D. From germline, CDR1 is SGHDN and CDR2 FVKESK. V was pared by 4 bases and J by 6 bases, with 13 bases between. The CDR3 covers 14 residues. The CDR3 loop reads CASSLSGPGQPQHF. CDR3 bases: TGTGCCAGCAGCCTCAGTGGACCAGGTCAGCCCCAGCATTTT.

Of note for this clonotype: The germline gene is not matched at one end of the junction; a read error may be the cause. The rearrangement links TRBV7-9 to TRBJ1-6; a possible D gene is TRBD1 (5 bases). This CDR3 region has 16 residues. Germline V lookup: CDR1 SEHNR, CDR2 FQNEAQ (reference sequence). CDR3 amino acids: CASRKLGVSYNSPLHF. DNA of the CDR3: TGTGCCAGCAGGAAACTAGGGGTATCCTACAATTCACCCCTCCACTTT.

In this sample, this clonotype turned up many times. The CDR3 protein is CASSYRTSGREETQYF. In DNA form, the CDR3 reads TGTGCCAGCAGTTACAGGACTAGCGGCCGAGAAGAGACCCAGTACTTC. The chain joins TRBV6-5 to TRBJ2-5, with TRBD2 matching 10 bases. Germline V gene lookup returns CDR1 MNHEY and CDR2 SVGAGI. The CDR3 runs to 16 residues. The ends lost 2 bases at V and 3 bases at J; junction bases unmatched: 6.

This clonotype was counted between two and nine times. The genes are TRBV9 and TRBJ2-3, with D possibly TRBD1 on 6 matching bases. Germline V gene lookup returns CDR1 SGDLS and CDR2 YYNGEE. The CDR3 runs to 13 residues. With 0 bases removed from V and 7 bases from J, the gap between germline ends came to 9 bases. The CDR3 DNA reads TGTGCCAGCAGCGTAGTAGGGGGATATACGCAGTATTTT. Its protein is CASSVVGGYTQYF.

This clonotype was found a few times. The CDR3 DNA reads as TGTGCCAGCAGTTGGGGGGATTTGAAGCCTGAAGCTTTCTTT. Its protein product is CASSWGDLKPEAFF. The chain is built from TRBV6-1 and TRBJ1-1, with a tentative D call TRBD1 (5 bases). The germline V and J ends were trimmed by 5 bases and 6 bases, with 16 bases remaining between them. Germline assignment: CDR1 MNHNS and CDR2 SASEGT. The CDR3 extends over 14 amino acids.

The CDR3 DNA reads as TGTGCCAGCAGCCCATGGACAGGGCGTGCTGGCTATGGCTACACCTTC. It yields the protein CASSPWTGRAGYGYTF. The chain joins TRBV7-6 to TRBJ1-2; 8 bases agree with TRBD1. From germline, CDR1 is SGHVS and CDR2 FNYEAQ. J gave up 4 bases and V 5 bases, and 12 bases lay outside the gene matches. The CDR3 sequence is 16 residues long.

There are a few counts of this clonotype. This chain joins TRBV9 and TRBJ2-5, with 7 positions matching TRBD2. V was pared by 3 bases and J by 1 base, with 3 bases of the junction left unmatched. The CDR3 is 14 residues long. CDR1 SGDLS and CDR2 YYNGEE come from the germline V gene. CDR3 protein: CASSAGTTQETQYF. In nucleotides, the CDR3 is TGTGCCAGCAGCGCCGGGACTACCCAAGAGACCCAGTACTTC.

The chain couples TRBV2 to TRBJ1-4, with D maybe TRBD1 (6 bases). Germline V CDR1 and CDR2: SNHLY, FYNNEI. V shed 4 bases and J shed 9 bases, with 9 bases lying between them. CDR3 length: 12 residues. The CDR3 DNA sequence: TGTGCCAGCAGTGGGACAGTCCAAAAACTGTTTTTT. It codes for CASSGTVQKLFF.

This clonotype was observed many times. CDR3: CASSEPGLAGAPGETQYF. CDR3 nucleotide sequence: TGTGCCAGTAGTGAACCGGGACTAGCGGGAGCACCCGGCGAGACCCAGTACTTC. This sequence joins TRBV19 and TRBJ2-5, with TRBD2 matching over 14 bases. The CDR3 is 18 amino acids. CDR1 is LNHDA and CDR2 is SQIVND in the germline V gene (reference sequence). The J segment lost 5 bases and the V segment lost 5 bases, leaving 13 bases of the junction unmatched.

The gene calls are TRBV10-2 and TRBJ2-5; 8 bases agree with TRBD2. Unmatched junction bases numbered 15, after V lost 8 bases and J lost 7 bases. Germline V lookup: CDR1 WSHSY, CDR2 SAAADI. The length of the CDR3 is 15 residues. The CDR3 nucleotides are TGCGCCAGCGGGGCAGCGGGAGCCAAGAGTTGGACCCAGTACTTC. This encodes CASGAAGAKSWTQYF.

CDR3 coding DNA: TGCAGTGCCCTGTCGGGGGCGAGCCCCTATGGCTACACCTTC. It yields the protein CSALSGASPYGYTF. The J gene is TRBJ1-2, the V gene TRBV20-1, with D maybe TRBD1 (6 bases). Germline CDR1 is DFQATT and CDR2 is SNEGSKA (reference sequence). The CDR3 is 14 residues long. Trimming removed 6 bases from V and 4 bases from J, with 18 bases in between.

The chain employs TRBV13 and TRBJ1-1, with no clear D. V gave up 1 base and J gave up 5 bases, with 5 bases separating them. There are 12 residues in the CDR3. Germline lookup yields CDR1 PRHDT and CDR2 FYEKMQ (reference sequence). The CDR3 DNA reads TGTGCCAGCAGCTTAGTCCGGACTGAAGCTTTCTTT. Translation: CASSLVRTEAFF.

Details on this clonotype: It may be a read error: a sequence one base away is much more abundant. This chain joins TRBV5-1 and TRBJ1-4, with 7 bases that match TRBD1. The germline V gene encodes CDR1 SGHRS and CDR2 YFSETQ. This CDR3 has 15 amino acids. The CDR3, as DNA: TGCGCCAGCAGCTTGGAGGGACAGCGAAATGAAAATCTGTTTTTT. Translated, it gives CASSLEGQRNENLFF. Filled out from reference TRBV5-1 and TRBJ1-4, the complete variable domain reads KAGVTQTPRYLIKTRGQQVTLSCSPISGHRSVSWYQQTPGQGLQFLFEYFSETQRNKGNFPGRFSGRQFSNSRSEMNVSTLELGDSALYLCASSLEGQRNENLFFGSGTQLSVL.

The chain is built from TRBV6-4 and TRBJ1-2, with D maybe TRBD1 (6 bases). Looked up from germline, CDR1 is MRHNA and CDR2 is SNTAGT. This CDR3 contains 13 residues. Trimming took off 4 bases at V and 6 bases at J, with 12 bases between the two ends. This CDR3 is CASSVLQGDGYTF. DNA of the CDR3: TGTGCCAGCAGTGTCCTACAGGGTGATGGCTACACCTTC.

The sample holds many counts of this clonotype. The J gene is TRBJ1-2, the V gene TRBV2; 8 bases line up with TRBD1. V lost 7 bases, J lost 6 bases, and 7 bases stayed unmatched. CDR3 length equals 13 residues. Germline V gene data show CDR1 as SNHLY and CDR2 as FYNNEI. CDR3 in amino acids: CASNQGAYDGYTF. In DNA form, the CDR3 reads TGTGCCAGCAATCAGGGGGCATATGATGGCTACACCTTC.

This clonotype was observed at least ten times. The CDR3 loop is CAISARENEKLFF. DNA of the CDR3: TGTGCCATCAGTGCCCGGGAAAACGAAAAACTGTTTTTT. The rearrangement uses TRBV10-3 and TRBJ1-4; D uncertain. Germline V gene sequence: CDR1 ENHRY, CDR2 SYGVKD. The CDR3 loop spans 13 amino acids. V was trimmed by 4 bases and J by 8 bases, leaving 11 bases between them.

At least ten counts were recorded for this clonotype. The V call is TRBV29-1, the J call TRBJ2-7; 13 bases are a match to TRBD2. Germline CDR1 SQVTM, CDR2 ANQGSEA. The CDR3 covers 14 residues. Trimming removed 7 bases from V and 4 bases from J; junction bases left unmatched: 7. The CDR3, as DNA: TGCAGCGCGGCAGGACTAGCGGGGGTATACGAGCAGTACTTC. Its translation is CSAAGLAGVYEQYF.

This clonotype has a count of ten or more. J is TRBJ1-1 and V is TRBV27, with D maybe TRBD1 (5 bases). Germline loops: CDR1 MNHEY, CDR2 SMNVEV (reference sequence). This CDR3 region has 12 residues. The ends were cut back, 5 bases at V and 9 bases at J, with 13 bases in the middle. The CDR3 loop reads CASSTQGGQAFF. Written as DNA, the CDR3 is TGTGCCAGCAGTACCCAGGGAGGTCAAGCTTTCTTT.

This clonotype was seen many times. The CDR3 region has the DNA TGTGCCAGCAGCTTAGAAGCGGTCAGGAACTATGGCTACACCTTC. It is translated as CASSLEAVRNYGYTF. The chain links TRBV7-2 to TRBJ1-2; D is undetermined. Germline V gene sequence: CDR1 SGHTA, CDR2 FQGNSA. Between the trimmed V and J ends, which lost 1 base and 2 bases, there was a span of 11 bases. The length of the CDR3 is 15 residues.

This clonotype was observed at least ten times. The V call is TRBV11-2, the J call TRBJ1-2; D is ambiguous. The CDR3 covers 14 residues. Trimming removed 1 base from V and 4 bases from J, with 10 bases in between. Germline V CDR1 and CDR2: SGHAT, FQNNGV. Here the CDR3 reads CASSLGPAGYGYTF. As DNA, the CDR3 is TGTGCCAGCAGCTTAGGCCCAGCGGGCTATGGCTACACCTTC.

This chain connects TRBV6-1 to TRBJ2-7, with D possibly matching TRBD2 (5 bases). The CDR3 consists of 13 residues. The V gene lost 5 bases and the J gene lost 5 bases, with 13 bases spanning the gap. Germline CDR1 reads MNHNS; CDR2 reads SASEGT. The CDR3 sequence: CASSYSGSHEQYF. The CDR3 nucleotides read TGTGCCAGCAGTTACAGCGGATCCCACGAGCAGTACTTC.

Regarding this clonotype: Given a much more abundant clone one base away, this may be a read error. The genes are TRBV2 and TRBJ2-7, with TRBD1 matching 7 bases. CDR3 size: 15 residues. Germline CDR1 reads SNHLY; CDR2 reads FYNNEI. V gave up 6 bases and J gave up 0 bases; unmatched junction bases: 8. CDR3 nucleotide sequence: TGTGCCAGCAGCGCGAGACAGGGATCCTCCTACGAGCAGTACTTC. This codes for CASSARQGSSYEQYF.